This T cell receptor (beta chain) was sequenced during a study of blood T cells in healthy people across ages. The authors ran a second PCR of roughly 6 to 12 cycles using a sample-barcoded 5' primer and a J-beta primer mix. TCRdb re-called the 5' RACE reads through MiXCR, storing one row per CDR3 protein. The sample holds 630,000 or so distinct CDR3 sequences, 32% seen once. This clonotype has ten or more counts. Its specificity is not known. The individuals who served as donors were healthy Caucasians living in Russia, aged about 6 to 100. It was around 10 milliliters of peripheral blood that were drawn from each donor. The V end was cut by 5 bases, the J end by 6 bases, with 14 bases between. The CDR3 loop spans 15 amino acids. Germline CDR1 is SGHTA and CDR2 is FQGNSA. Study outcomes and limitations: Naive and antigen-experienced cells could not be conclusively compared, given unsorted PBMCs.

The sequence derives from an elderly woman in good health. This rearrangement joins TRBV7-2 to TRBJ1-6; D remains ambiguous. Sequencing was done on a sample of blood. This chain's CDR3 is CASSVLGRGNSPLHF. In DNA, the CDR3 is TGTGCCAGCAGCGTCTTGGGGAGAGGTAATTCACCCCTCCACTTT. The variable domain in full, completed from reference TRBV7-2 and TRBJ1-6, reads GAGVSQSPSNKVTEKGKDVELRCDPISGHTALYWYRQSLGQGLEFLIYFQGNSAPDKSGLPSDRFSAERTGGSVSTLTIQRTQQEDSAVYLCASSVLGRGNSPLHFGNGTRLTVT.